This entry lists 25 T cell receptor beta chains sequenced from one sample in a study of shared clonotypes between healthy human individuals. Assay used: immunoSEQ multiplex PCR; TCRdb lists only in-frame clones, some missing. Of about 600,000 clones listed, roughly 97% are singletons. Sequenced input: naive CD4+ T cells sorted from blood. Subset in this sample: CD45RA+ positively selected. These receptors were collected from a woman in her thirties in good health.

The CDR3 bases are TGCGCCAGCAGCCGTCAAGGACAGGGGGACTACGGCGGGGAGCTGTTTTTT. Translated: CASSRQGQGDYGGELFF. The rearrangement joins TRBV5-1 to TRBJ2-2; 10 nucleotides match TRBD1. Trimming cost V 4 bases and J 7 bases; bases outside gene matches: 13. Germline V gene sequence: CDR1 SGHRS, CDR2 YFSETQ. The CDR3 consists of 17 residues.

The chain carries TRBV14 and TRBJ2-1; D assignment may be TRBD1 or TRBD2 (5 bases each). There are 16 residues in the CDR3. V lost 3 bases to trimming and J lost 12 bases, with 24 bases between them. The germline gives CDR1 SGHDN, CDR2 FVKESK. The chain's CDR3 is CASSHHRDARGDWQFF. DNA of the CDR3: TGTGCCAGCAGCCACCACCGGGACGCAAGGGGAGATTGGCAGTTCTTC.

The chain couples TRBV7-9 to TRBJ2-7; 8 bases fit TRBD2. The CDR3 contains 15 residues. Per the germline V gene, CDR1 is SEHNR and CDR2 is FQNEAQ (reference sequence). J gave up 3 bases and V 5 bases, and 9 bases lay outside the gene matches. DNA of the CDR3: TGTGCCAGCAGCCCCGGGATAGCGGGATTCTACGAGCAGTACTTC. Translating gives CASSPGIAGFYEQYF.

The chain links TRBV5-1 to TRBJ2-7; no reliable D call. V was pared by 0 bases and J by 7 bases, with 11 bases between. CDR1 SGHRS and CDR2 YFSETQ come from the germline V gene. The CDR3 has 13 amino acids. The CDR3 nucleotides are TGCGCCAGCAGCTTGGGGCCTCTTGGGGAGCAGTACTTC. As protein: CASSLGPLGEQYF.

The chain recombines TRBV18 with TRBJ1-5; D ambiguous. CDR1 is KGHSH and CDR2 is LQKENI in the germline V gene. The CDR3 contains 13 residues. V dropped 2 bases and J dropped 4 bases, with 6 bases sitting between them. The CDR3 bases are TGTGCCAGCTCACCAAGGGAGAATCAGCCCCAGCATTTT. This codes for CASSPRENQPQHF.

CDR3 residues: CASSWVGQGPYEQYF. CDR3 coding DNA: TGTGCCAGCAGTTGGGTCGGACAGGGCCCCTACGAGCAGTACTTC. V usage is TRBV5-6 and J usage is TRBJ2-7; 8 bases are shared with TRBD1. CDR3 length equals 15 residues. The germline V gene has CDR1 SGHDT and CDR2 YYEEEE. V dropped 5 bases and J dropped 2; count of bases not matched to a gene: 9.

This chain connects TRBV14 to TRBJ2-7; no definite D call. The V and J ends lost 0 bases and 2 bases respectively, with 11 bases between them. The CDR3 is 15 amino acids. CDR1 SGHDN and CDR2 FVKESK come from the germline V gene. CDR3 DNA sequence: TGTGCCAGCAGCCAAGATCACTATTTGACCTACGAGCAGTACTTC. Its protein is CASSQDHYLTYEQYF. Looking up the rest from reference TRBV14 and TRBJ2-7 gives the full variable domain: EAGVTQFPSHSVIEKGQTVTLRCDPISGHDNLYWYRRVMGKEIKFLLHFVKESKQDESGMPNNRFLAERTGGTYSTLKVQPAELEDSGVYFCASSQDHYLTYEQYFGPGTRLTVT.

The table lists this clone with a count of one. V usage is TRBV11-3 and J usage is TRBJ2-7, with a possible D match to TRBD2 (5 bases). The ends were cut back, 5 bases at V and 7 bases at J, with 15 bases in the middle. From germline, CDR1 is SGHNT and CDR2 YENEEA. This CDR3 comprises 13 residues. The CDR3 nucleotides are TGTGCCAGCAGCCAACGGAGGTCCTTTGAGCAGTACTTC. This sequence encodes CASSQRRSFEQYF.

This chain connects TRBV5-4 to TRBJ1-3; unclear D gene. Deletions cut 1 base from V and 7 bases from J, with 9 bases between. The CDR3 extends over 13 amino acids. Germline loops: CDR1 SGHNT, CDR2 YYREEE (reference sequence). The CDR3 DNA follows: TGTGCCAGCAGCTTGACACCGGACAACACCATATATTTT. Protein sequence: CASSLTPDNTIYF. The variable domain in full, completed from reference TRBV5-4 and TRBJ1-3, reads ETGVTQSPTHLIKTRGQQVTLRCSSQSGHNTVSWYQQALGQGPQFIFQYYREEENGRGNFPPRFSGLQFPNYSSELNVNALELDDSALYLCASSLTPDNTIYFGEGSWLTVV.

To note about this clone: Other DNA variants within this sample encode the same CDR3. V and J are TRBV10-3 and TRBJ2-3; D is unresolved. The V end was cut by 4 bases, the J end by 0 bases, with 2 bases between. The CDR3 has 12 residues. Germline-derived CDR1 and CDR2 are ENHRY and SYGVKD. CDR3 loop: CAISGSTDTQYF. The CDR3 DNA reads TGTGCCATCAGTGGCAGCACAGATACGCAGTATTTT.

The chain has TRBV28 and TRBJ1-2, with D tentatively TRBD1 (6 bases). There are 14 residues in the CDR3. The germline V gene has CDR1 MDHEN and CDR2 SYDVKM. Trimming pared 1 base from V and 6 bases from J, leaving 12 bases between. CDR3 sequence reads: CASSLSGAEDGYTF. Here the CDR3 DNA reads TGTGCCAGCAGTTTATCGGGGGCGGAGGATGGCTACACCTTC.

The rearrangement joins TRBV27 to TRBJ2-7; 7 bases match TRBD1. CDR1 is MNHEY, CDR2 SMNVEV, per germline (reference sequence). The CDR3 extends over 12 amino acids. With 6 bases clipped from V and 5 bases from J, the junction kept 4 bases outside the gene matches. CDR3 in DNA: TGTGCCAGCAGCAGACAGGGTAACGAGCAGTACTTC. Translated: CASSRQGNEQYF.

The chain couples TRBV19 to TRBJ2-7; 7 positions agree with TRBD1. The CDR3 spans 14 residues. The germline V gene encodes CDR1 LNHDA and CDR2 SQIVND (reference sequence). Trimming took 4 bases from V and 2 from J; bases not matched to a gene: 5. In nucleotides, the CDR3 is TGTGCCAGTAGTACAGACAGGGTCGCCTACGAGCAGTACTTC. This translates into CASSTDRVAYEQYF.

The gene calls are TRBV9 and TRBJ2-5; D is perhaps TRBD2 (6 bases). Trimming removed 3 bases from V and 4 bases from J, with 13 bases in between. The CDR3 contains 14 residues. Germline assignment: CDR1 SGDLS and CDR2 YYNGEE. The CDR3 DNA reads TGTGCCAGCAGCGGTAGCGGAAGCGGAGAGACCCAGTACTTC. Its protein is CASSGSGSGETQYF.

This chain uses TRBV5-1 with TRBJ1-1; 9 nucleotides line up with TRBD1. Unmatched junction bases numbered 10, after V lost 3 bases and J lost 1 base. The CDR3 consists of 17 residues. Looked up from germline, CDR1 is SGHRS and CDR2 is YFSETQ. The CDR3 loop is CASSWGTGTGTNTEAFF. The CDR3 nucleotides are TGCGCCAGCAGCTGGGGGACCGGGACAGGGACGAACACTGAAGCTTTCTTT. Full variable domain (missing parts from reference TRBV5-1 and TRBJ1-1): KAGVTQTPRYLIKTRGQQVTLSCSPISGHRSVSWYQQTPGQGLQFLFEYFSETQRNKGNFPGRFSGRQFSNSRSEMNVSTLELGDSALYLCASSWGTGTGTNTEAFFGQGTRLTVV.

The chain employs TRBV27 and TRBJ1-4; 10 positions match TRBD1. This CDR3 spans 19 amino acids. CDR1 MNHEY and CDR2 SMNVEV come from the germline V gene (reference sequence). Trimming cost V 4 bases and J 0 bases; bases outside gene matches: 11. The CDR3 coding sequence is TGTGCCAGCAGTTCCCGACAGGGGGCGCCCCCAGCAACTAATGAAAAACTGTTTTTT. It translates to CASSSRQGAPPATNEKLFF.

The chain uses TRBV4-1 and TRBJ2-7; 12 nucleotides match TRBD2. CDR1 is MGHRA and CDR2 is YSYEKL in the germline V gene. With 2 bases clipped from V and 1 base from J, the junction kept 3 bases outside the gene matches. There are 16 residues in the CDR3. In DNA form, the CDR3 reads TGCGCCAGCAGCCAACCAGGACTAGCGGGATCCTACGAGCAGTACTTC. Protein: CASSQPGLAGSYEQYF.

This sequence joins TRBV7-9 and TRBJ1-4, with 7 bases aligning to TRBD1. This CDR3 has 16 amino acids. J lost 8 bases, V lost 2 bases, and 11 bases had no gene match. Germline lookup yields CDR1 SEHNR and CDR2 FQNEAQ (reference sequence). CDR3: CASSLNAGTVGEKLFF. The CDR3 DNA is TGTGCCAGCAGCTTAAACGCCGGGACAGTTGGCGAAAAACTGTTTTTT.

This chain joins TRBV7-9 and TRBJ1-3, with 11 bases aligning to TRBD1. The V gene's germline CDR1 is SEHNR and CDR2 FQNEAQ (reference sequence). The CDR3 has 15 amino acids. The trim removed 7 bases at V and 6 bases at J, leaving 8 bases unmatched. For the CDR3, the DNA is TGTGCCAGCATTTCTCCGGGACAGGGGGAAAACACCATATATTTT. This codes for CASISPGQGENTIYF.

This clone was seen once. The chain links TRBV6-4 to TRBJ1-1; 10 bases fit TRBD1. With 0 bases clipped from V and 6 bases from J, the junction kept 4 bases outside the gene matches. This CDR3 has 15 residues. Germline V gene data show CDR1 as MRHNA and CDR2 as SNTAGT. CDR3 coding DNA: TGTGCCAGCAGTGACTCGATAGGGACAGGGGCTGAAGCTTTCTTT. Protein sequence: CASSDSIGTGAEAFF.

V and J are TRBV16 and TRBJ2-7; TRBD2 might be the D (6 bases). Trimming took 4 bases from V and 4 from J, leaving 8 bases between them. This CDR3 contains 12 residues. The germline gives CDR1 KGHSY, CDR2 FQNENV. The CDR3: CASSPREYEQYF. The CDR3 DNA reads as TGTGCCAGCAGCCCCCGGGAGTACGAGCAGTACTTC.

V is TRBV28 and J is TRBJ2-1; TRBD2 matches 9 bases. The CDR3 length is 17 residues. The V segment lost 7 bases and the J segment 0 bases; nucleotides outside the gene matches: 10. Per germline, CDR1 MDHEN and CDR2 SYDVKM. CDR3 protein: CASISGSTALSYNEQFF. DNA for the CDR3: TGTGCCAGCATTAGCGGGAGTACAGCACTCTCCTACAATGAGCAGTTCTTC.

The CDR3 sequence is CASSLELDQPQHF. In DNA, the CDR3 is TGCGCCAGCAGTCTCGAACTGGATCAGCCCCAGCATTTT. This chain uses TRBV4-1 with TRBJ1-5, with D unresolved. Trimming stripped 6 bases from V and 5 bases from J, with 11 bases between. CDR1 and CDR2 from the germline V gene are MGHRA and YSYEKL. The CDR3 length is 13 residues.

The chain uses TRBV11-2 and TRBJ1-5; TRBD1 aligns across 9 bases. Trimming at V came to 5 bases and at J to 4 bases, leaving 6 bases not matched to a gene. Germline loops: CDR1 SGHAT, CDR2 FQNNGV. The CDR3 totals 15 residues. The CDR3 region is CASSPGTGKNQPQHF. The DNA of the CDR3 is TGTGCCAGCAGCCCAGGGACAGGGAAAAATCAGCCCCAGCATTTT.

V gene TRBV10-3 combines with J gene TRBJ1-2; 9 nucleotides match TRBD1. Germline lookup yields CDR1 ENHRY and CDR2 SYGVKD. The V gene end was trimmed by 6 bases and the J gene end by 6 bases; junction bases not matched to a gene: 11. The CDR3 contains 15 residues. The CDR3 spells CAIREWDRAYNGYTF. The CDR3 nucleotides are TGTGCCATCAGAGAATGGGACAGGGCATATAATGGCTACACCTTC.